The TCR beta chain under discussion was sequenced for a study of T cells in Graves' hyperthyroidism and ophthalmopathy. General study points: Most thyroid-expanded clonotypes above 0.001 were also found in blood.

TCR beta CDR3 regions were amplified from RNA. The HTBI primer set drove a first-round RT-PCR of the TCR CDR3. TCRdb re-derived calls from the multiplex PCR reads in MiXCR, one entry per CDR3 protein. The sample includes about 340,000 distinct CDR3 sequences, roughly 21% of them seen just once. Deletions cut 0 bases from V and 6 bases from J, with 13 bases between. CDR3 length: 15 amino acids. Germline values: CDR1 SGHRS, CDR2 YFSETQ. Stable Graves' hyperthyroidism meant no ophthalmopathy progression within 18 months. Uncontrolled infection, other autoimmune disease, pregnancy or lactation disqualified patients from enrolment. This clonotype has a handful of counts. Antigen unknown.

This sequence originates from a woman aged 45-65 years with Graves' hyperthyroidism. The chain has TRBV5-1 and TRBJ2-4, with a weak D call TRBD1 (6 bases). The sample consisted of blood. This CDR3 reads CASSLATGIGNIQYF. CDR3 DNA: TGCGCCAGCAGCTTGGCCACAGGGATCGGAAACATTCAGTACTTC.